This T cell receptor beta chain was sequenced during a study of PD-L1 blockade in urothelial cancer. Whole-study context: Samples came from 3 weeks, at the second dose, and 6 weeks into treatment.

The assay was immunoSEQ multiplex PCR, and TCRdb's table has in-frame clones only and misses some. The data show about 17,000 clones, around 87% seen once. Patients had locally advanced or metastatic urothelial carcinoma. The clonotype originates from a man aged 50 to 60 with urothelial cancer. This specimen consisted of PBMCs, obtained around atezolizumab (anti-PD-L1) treatment.

CDR3 residues: CASSNVAYYEQYF. The CDR3 DNA is TGTGCCAGCAGCAATGTTGCCTACTACGAGCAGTACTTC. The V gene is TRBV5-8, the J gene TRBJ2-7; no definite D call. The CDR3 consists of 13 residues. Per the germline V gene, CDR1 is SGHTS and CDR2 is YDEGEE. V was trimmed by 4 bases and J by 3 bases, leaving 11 bases between them.